Shown below are 4 T cell receptor beta chains from a single sample sequenced in a study of blood T cells in healthy people across ages. The use of a sample-barcoded 5' primer and a J-beta primer mix characterized a second PCR of roughly 6 to 11 cycles. Each CDR3 protein gets one entry after TCRdb re-called the 5' RACE reads with MiXCR. The sample consists of 1,500,000 or so distinct CDR3 sequences, approximately 60% of them appearing once. The sample comprised blood. The receptor source for this set is a man aged 18 to 30 in good health.

The J gene is TRBJ1-4, the V gene TRBV4-1; D is perhaps TRBD1 (6 bases). V was shortened by 1 base and J by 3 bases, with 9 bases between the two germline ends. CDR3 length: 15 amino acids. Germline CDR1 and CDR2: MGHRA and YSYEKL. The CDR3 sequence is CASSQVRGANEKLFF. The CDR3 DNA is TGCGCCAGCAGCCAAGTTAGGGGGGCTAATGAAAAACTGTTTTTT.

The chain joins TRBV7-9 to TRBJ2-1, with D hard to call. This CDR3 contains 12 residues. The V end lost 0 bases, the J end lost 10 bases, and 7 bases lay between the germline ends. Germline-derived CDR1 and CDR2 are SEHNR and FQNEAQ (reference sequence). The CDR3 nucleotides are TGTGCCAGCAGCTTAGCTTATCCGGAGCAGTTCTTC. Translation gives CASSLAYPEQFF. Looking up the rest from reference TRBV7-9 and TRBJ2-1 gives the full variable domain: DTGVSQNPRHKITKRGQNVTFRCDPISEHNRLYWYRQTLGQGPEFLTYFQNEAQLEKSRLLSDRFSAERPKGSFSTLEIQRTEQGDSAMYLCASSLAYPEQFFGPGTRLTVL.

This chain connects TRBV29-1 to TRBJ1-1; 9 nucleotides agree with TRBD1. Per germline, CDR1 SQVTM and CDR2 ANQGSEA. CDR3 length: 13 amino acids. The J segment lost 5 bases and the V segment lost 6 bases, leaving 7 bases of the junction unmatched. CDR3 sequence (DNA): TGCAGCGTAAACAGGGGGCTAAGTACTGAAGCTTTCTTT. This encodes CSVNRGLSTEAFF.

This clonotype appeared once. The rearrangement joins TRBV7-2 to TRBJ2-7; tentatively, D is TRBD1 or TRBD2 (5 bases each). The better agreement between TRBJ2-5 and the DNA end casts doubt on the J call. CDR3 length: 13 residues. From germline, CDR1 is SGHTA and CDR2 FQGNSA. The CDR3 reads CASSSGAGETQYF. Written as DNA, the CDR3 is TGTGCCAGCAGCTCCGGGGCAGGGGAGACCCAGTACTTC.